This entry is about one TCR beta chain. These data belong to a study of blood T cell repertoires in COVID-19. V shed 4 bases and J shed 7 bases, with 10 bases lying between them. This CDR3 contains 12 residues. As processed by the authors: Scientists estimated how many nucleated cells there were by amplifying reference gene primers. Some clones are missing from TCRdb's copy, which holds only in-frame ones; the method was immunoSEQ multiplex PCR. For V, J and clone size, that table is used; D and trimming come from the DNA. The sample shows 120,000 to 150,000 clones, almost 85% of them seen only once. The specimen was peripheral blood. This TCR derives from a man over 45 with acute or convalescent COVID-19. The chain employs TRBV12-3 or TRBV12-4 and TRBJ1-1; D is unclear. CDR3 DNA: TGTGCCAGCAGTTCCAGAATTTTTGAAGCTTTCTTT. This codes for CASSSRIFEAFF.